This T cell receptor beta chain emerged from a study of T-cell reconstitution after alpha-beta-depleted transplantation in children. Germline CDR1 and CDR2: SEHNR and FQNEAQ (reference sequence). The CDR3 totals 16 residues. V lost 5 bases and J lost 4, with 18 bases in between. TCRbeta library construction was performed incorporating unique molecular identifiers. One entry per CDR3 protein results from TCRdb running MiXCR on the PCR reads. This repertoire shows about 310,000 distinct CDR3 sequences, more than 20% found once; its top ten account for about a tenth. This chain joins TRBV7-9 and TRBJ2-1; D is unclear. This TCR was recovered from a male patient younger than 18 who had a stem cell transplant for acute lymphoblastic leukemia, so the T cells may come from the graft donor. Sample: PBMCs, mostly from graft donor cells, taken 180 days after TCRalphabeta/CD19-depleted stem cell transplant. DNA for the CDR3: TGTGCCAGCAGCCCCGTAGGGCGGAAGACGTACAATGAGCAGTTCTTC. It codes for CASSPVGRKTYNEQFF.